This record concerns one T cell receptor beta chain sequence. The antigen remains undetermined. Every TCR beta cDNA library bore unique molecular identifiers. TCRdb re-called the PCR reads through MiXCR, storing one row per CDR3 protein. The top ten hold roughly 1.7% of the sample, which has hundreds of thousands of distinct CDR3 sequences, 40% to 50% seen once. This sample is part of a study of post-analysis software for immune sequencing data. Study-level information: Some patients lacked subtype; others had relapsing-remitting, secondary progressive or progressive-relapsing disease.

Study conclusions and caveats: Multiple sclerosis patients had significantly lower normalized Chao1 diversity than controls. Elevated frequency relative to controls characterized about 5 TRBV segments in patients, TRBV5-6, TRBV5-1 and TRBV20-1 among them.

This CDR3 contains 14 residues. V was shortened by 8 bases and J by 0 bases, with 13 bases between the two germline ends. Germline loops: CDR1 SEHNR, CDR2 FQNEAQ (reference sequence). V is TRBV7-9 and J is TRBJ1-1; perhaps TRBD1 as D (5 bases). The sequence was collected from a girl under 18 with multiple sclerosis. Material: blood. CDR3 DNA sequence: TGTGCCAGCGGAAGAGGGGATATGAACACTGAAGCTTTCTTT. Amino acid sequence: CASGRGDMNTEAFF.